The 22 T cell receptor beta chains below come from one sample, sequenced in a study of blood T cell repertoires in COVID-19. Profiling relied on immunoSEQ multiplex PCR, and the TCRdb table lists in-frame clones only, not all of them. The data contain about 130,000 clones, roughly 90% of them seen just once; the ten biggest clones take up 2.5% to 3%. The sample was peripheral blood. The source of these receptors is a man aged 55 to 70 with active or convalescent COVID-19.

This clone was seen only once. The chain links TRBV7-2 to TRBJ1-5; 7 bases map to TRBD1. The CDR3 has 15 amino acids. The V gene end was trimmed by 5 bases and the J gene end by 3 bases; junction bases not matched to a gene: 7. In germline, CDR1 is SGHTA, CDR2 FQGNSA. This CDR3 is CASSTRDSVNQPQHF. CDR3 nucleotides: TGTGCCAGCAGCACTCGGGACAGCGTCAATCAGCCCCAGCATTTT.

V and J are TRBV6-5 and TRBJ1-1, with D uncertain. The germline V gene encodes CDR1 MNHEY and CDR2 SVGAGI. CDR3 length equals 14 residues. V gave up 5 bases and J gave up 10 bases, with 20 bases separating them. The CDR3 nucleotides are TGTGCCAGCAGTCTTTCTAGACATCCTGGAGGAGCTTTCTTT. This codes for CASSLSRHPGGAFF.

The rearrangement joins TRBV7-2 to TRBJ2-7; 9 bases map to TRBD1. The CDR3 loop spans 14 amino acids. Trimming cost V 5 bases and J 6 bases; bases outside gene matches: 8. Germline loops: CDR1 SGHTA, CDR2 FQGNSA. The CDR3 nucleotides read TGTGCCAGCAGCCCCCAGGGACAGGGAAGCGAGCAGTACTTC. Translated, it gives CASSPQGQGSEQYF. The full variable domain, completed using reference TRBV7-2 and TRBJ2-7, is GAGVSQSPSNKVTEKGKDVELRCDPISGHTALYWYRQSLGQGLEFLIYFQGNSAPDKSGLPSDRFSAERTGGSVSTLTIQRTQQEDSAVYLCASSPQGQGSEQYFGPGTRLTVT.

The V and J genes are TRBV18 and TRBJ2-5, with D possibly being TRBD2 (6 bases). The V end was cut by 2 bases, the J end by 7 bases, with 17 bases between. CDR1 KGHSH and CDR2 LQKENI come from the germline V gene. This CDR3 contains 15 residues. CDR3 DNA: TGTGCCAGCTCACCAACCGGACTAACCGGGGGGACCCAGTACTTC. This encodes CASSPTGLTGGTQYF.

J is TRBJ1-1 and V is TRBV7-9; D unclear. Trimming removed 1 base from V and 4 bases from J, with 22 bases in between. Germline V gene lookup returns CDR1 SEHNR and CDR2 FQNEAQ (reference sequence). The CDR3 runs to 18 residues. The chain's CDR3 is CASSLGRDKTSLATEAFF. CDR3 nucleotides: TGTGCCAGCAGCTTAGGTCGCGATAAGACTTCCCTGGCCACTGAAGCTTTCTTT.

CDR3 nucleotide sequence: TGTGCCAGCAGCCAGCCACAAAACTCTGGAAACACCATATATTTT. The encoded protein is CASSQPQNSGNTIYF. This chain joins TRBV3-1 (or the pseudogene TRBV3-2) and TRBJ1-3; no definite D call. Trimming removed 3 bases at V and 0 bases at J, with 9 bases between. The germline CDR1 and CDR2 sequences are LGHDT and YNNKEL (reference sequence). This CDR3 is 15 amino acids long.

This chain joins TRBV5-1 and TRBJ2-7, with D maybe TRBD2 (6 bases). The CDR3 has 14 residues. Germline assignment: CDR1 SGHRS and CDR2 YFSETQ. Trimming shortened V by 0 bases and J by 6 bases, and 13 bases separated the two germline ends. The CDR3 coding sequence is TGCGCCAGCAGCTTGGACGGGAGAGGCCTCGAGCAGTACTTC. Its protein product is CASSLDGRGLEQYF.

This chain connects TRBV9 to TRBJ1-4; 9 bases match TRBD1. The V gene's germline CDR1 is SGDLS and CDR2 YYNGEE. CDR3 length equals 15 residues. The V segment lost 2 bases and the J segment 7 bases; nucleotides outside the gene matches: 6. The CDR3 DNA reads TGTGCCAGCAGCGTGATATCGGGACAGGGTGAAAAACTGTTTTTT. This codes for CASSVISGQGEKLFF.

The chain uses TRBV12-5 and TRBJ1-1; 8 bases are a match to TRBD1. CDR1 is LGHNT and CDR2 is FRNRAP in the germline V gene. The trim removed 5 bases at V and 3 bases at J, leaving 5 bases unmatched. The CDR3 has 14 residues. CDR3 region: CASGQGQGHTEAFF. CDR3 DNA sequence: TGTGCTAGTGGTCAAGGACAGGGCCACACTGAAGCTTTCTTT.

The rearrangement uses TRBV12-1 and TRBJ1-3; the D call in the table, TRBD1, was not verified against the DNA. TRBV12-1 is termed a pseudogene. The CDR3 has 14 residues. CDR3 protein: CASSPPQAGNTIYF. The CDR3 nucleotides read TGTGCCAGCAGCCCCCCGCAGGCGGGAAACACCATATATTTT.

The V and J genes are TRBV5-6 and TRBJ2-7, with 9 bases matching TRBD1. Unmatched junction bases numbered 14, after V lost 4 bases and J lost 9 bases. Germline assignment: CDR1 SGHDT and CDR2 YYEEEE. The CDR3 sequence is 15 residues long. DNA for the CDR3: TGTGCCAGCAGCCTTACCGGGACAGGGATCTTTGGGCAGTACTTC. Its translation: CASSLTGTGIFGQYF.

The chain carries TRBV7-2 and TRBJ2-2, with TRBD2 identical over 10 bases. Germline V CDR1 and CDR2: SGHTA, FQGNSA. V lost 2 bases, J lost 2 bases, and 8 bases stayed unmatched. The CDR3 loop spans 18 amino acids. CDR3 DNA: TGTGCCAGCAGCTTACAGCTGACTAGCGGGTCAAACACCGGGGAGCTGTTTTTT. Residues: CASSLQLTSGSNTGELFF.

The chain links TRBV29-1 to TRBJ2-7, with TRBD2 matching 8 bases. CDR1 and CDR2 from the germline V gene are SQVTM and ANQGSEA. Trimming cost V 7 bases and J 2 bases; bases outside gene matches: 7. This CDR3 is built from 13 residues. The CDR3 reads CSATSGFPYEQYF. DNA of the CDR3: TGCAGCGCTACTAGCGGTTTTCCCTACGAGCAGTACTTC.

This chain uses TRBV7-2 with TRBJ2-5; 7 bases match TRBD2. The length of the CDR3 is 16 residues. From germline, CDR1 is SGHTA and CDR2 FQGNSA. Trimming cost V 2 bases and J 1 base; bases outside gene matches: 7. CDR3 sequence (DNA): TGTGCCAGCAGCTTAAGGGTAGCGGGCCTCCAAGAGACCCAGTACTTC. It encodes CASSLRVAGLQETQYF.

This chain connects TRBV6-5 to TRBJ1-2, with D tentatively TRBD1 (5 bases). The length of the CDR3 is 13 residues. The germline CDR1 and CDR2 sequences are MNHEY and SVGAGI. Trimming removed 5 bases from V and 4 bases from J, with 11 bases in between. The CDR3 DNA reads as TGTGCCAGCAGTCGTGGGACTGGCTATGGCTACACCTTC. It encodes CASSRGTGYGYTF.

This chain uses TRBV2 with TRBJ2-3; 13 nucleotides match TRBD2. The ends lost 3 bases at V and 2 bases at J; junction bases unmatched: 5. Looked up from germline, CDR1 is SNHLY and CDR2 is FYNNEI. The CDR3 has 17 residues. CDR3 residues: CASSERTSGGFTDTQYF. The CDR3 DNA sequence: TGTGCCAGCAGTGAGAGGACTAGCGGGGGTTTCACAGATACGCAGTATTTT.

This chain joins TRBV6-5 and TRBJ2-3, with TRBD2 matching 9 bases. V was clipped by 8 bases and J by 2 bases; unmatched bases: 5. The CDR3 has 14 amino acids. The germline V gene encodes CDR1 MNHEY and CDR2 SVGAGI. CDR3: CASRSSGDTDTQYF. CDR3 DNA sequence: TGTGCCAGCCGGTCTAGCGGGGACACAGATACGCAGTATTTT.

The chain is built from TRBV11-2 and TRBJ1-1; D perhaps matches TRBD1 (6 bases). In germline, CDR1 is SGHAT, CDR2 FQNNGV. Trimming removed 3 bases from V and 1 base from J, with 12 bases in between. This CDR3 region has 15 residues. DNA for the CDR3: TGTGCCAGCAGCTTCCGGGGGGCGAGGAACACTGAAGCTTTCTTT. Translated: CASSFRGARNTEAFF.

V usage is TRBV14 and J usage is TRBJ2-3; a possible D gene is TRBD2 (5 bases). V lost 1 base and J 8 bases, leaving 10 bases between the germline ends. Germline CDR1 and CDR2: SGHDN and FVKESK. The CDR3 runs to 13 residues. CDR3 sequence (DNA): TGTGCCAGCAGCCAAGCGAGGAGCGGTACGCAGTATTTT. Protein sequence: CASSQARSGTQYF.

This chain uses TRBV19 with TRBJ1-5; D unclear. The V end lost 4 bases, the J end lost 0 bases, and 22 bases lay between the germline ends. This CDR3 region has 19 residues. Germline V gene data show CDR1 as LNHDA and CDR2 as SQIVND (reference sequence). The CDR3 coding sequence is TGTGCCAGTAGTAGGGAGATTTTGAACAGCTTCTATAGCAATCAGCCCCAGCATTTT. Protein sequence: CASSREILNSFYSNQPQHF.

This clone has a handful of counts. CDR3 sequence (DNA): TGTGCCAGCGGGGGGACTAGCGGAACCTACGAGCAGTACTTC. This sequence encodes CASGGTSGTYEQYF. The J gene is TRBJ2-7, the V gene TRBV11-2, with 11 bases identical to TRBD2. CDR3 length equals 14 residues. Trimming cost V 8 bases and J 2 bases; bases outside gene matches: 5. Germline V gene data show CDR1 as SGHAT and CDR2 as FQNNGV.

The chain links TRBV6-1 to TRBJ1-2; D not resolved. Trimming shortened V by 2 bases and J by 2 bases, and 3 bases separated the two germline ends. The CDR3 totals 12 residues. Germline V gives CDR1 MNHNS, CDR2 SASEGT. CDR3 residues: CASSERNYGYTF. The CDR3 DNA follows: TGTGCCAGCAGTGAACGGAACTATGGCTACACCTTC.